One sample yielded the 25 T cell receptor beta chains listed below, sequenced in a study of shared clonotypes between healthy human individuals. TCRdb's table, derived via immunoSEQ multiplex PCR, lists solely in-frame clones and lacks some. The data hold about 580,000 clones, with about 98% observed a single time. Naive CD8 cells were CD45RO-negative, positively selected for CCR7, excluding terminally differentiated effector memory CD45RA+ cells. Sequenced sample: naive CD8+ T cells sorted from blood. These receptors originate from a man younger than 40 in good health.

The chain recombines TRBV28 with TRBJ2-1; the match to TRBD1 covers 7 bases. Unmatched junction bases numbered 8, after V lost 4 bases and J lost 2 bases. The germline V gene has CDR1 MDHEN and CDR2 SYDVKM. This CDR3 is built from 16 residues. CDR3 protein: CASSSHPGQPYNEQFF. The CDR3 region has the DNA TGTGCCAGCAGTTCCCATCCGGGACAGCCCTACAATGAGCAGTTCTTC.

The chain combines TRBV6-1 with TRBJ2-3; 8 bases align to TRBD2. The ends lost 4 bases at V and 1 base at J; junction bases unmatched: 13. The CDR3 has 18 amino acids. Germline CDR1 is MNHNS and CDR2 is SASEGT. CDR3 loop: CASSVHRFERERTDTQYF. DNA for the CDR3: TGTGCCAGCAGTGTCCATCGGTTCGAGCGGGAGCGCACAGATACGCAGTATTTT.

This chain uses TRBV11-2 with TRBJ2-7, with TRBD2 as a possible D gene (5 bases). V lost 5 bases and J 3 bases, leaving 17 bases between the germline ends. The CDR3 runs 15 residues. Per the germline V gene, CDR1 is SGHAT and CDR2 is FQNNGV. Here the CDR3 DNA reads TGTGCCAGCAGCCGTGAGGGTCTCTTAAACTACGAGCAGTACTTC. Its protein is CASSREGLLNYEQYF.

CDR3 sequence reads: CASSQGPKSYNEQFF. Written as DNA, the CDR3 is TGCGCCAGCAGCCAAGGGCCGAAGTCCTACAATGAGCAGTTCTTC. The chain couples TRBV4-1 to TRBJ2-1; unclear D gene. Germline V lookup: CDR1 MGHRA, CDR2 YSYEKL. The length of the CDR3 is 15 residues. The V and J ends lost 1 base and 1 base respectively, with 8 bases between them.

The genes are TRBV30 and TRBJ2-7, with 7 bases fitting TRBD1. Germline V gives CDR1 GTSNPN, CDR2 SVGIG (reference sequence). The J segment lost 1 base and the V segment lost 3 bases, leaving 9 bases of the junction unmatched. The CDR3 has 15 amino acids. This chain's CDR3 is CAWRTWTGLSYEQYF. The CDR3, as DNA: TGTGCCTGGAGGACCTGGACAGGCTTATCCTACGAGCAGTACTTC.

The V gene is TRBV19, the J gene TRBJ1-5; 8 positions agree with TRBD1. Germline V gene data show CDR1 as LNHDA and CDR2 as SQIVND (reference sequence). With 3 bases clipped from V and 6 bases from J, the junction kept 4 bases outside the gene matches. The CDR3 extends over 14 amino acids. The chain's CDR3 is CASSILTGAQPQHF. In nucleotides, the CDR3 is TGTGCCAGTAGTATCCTGACAGGGGCTCAGCCCCAGCATTTT.

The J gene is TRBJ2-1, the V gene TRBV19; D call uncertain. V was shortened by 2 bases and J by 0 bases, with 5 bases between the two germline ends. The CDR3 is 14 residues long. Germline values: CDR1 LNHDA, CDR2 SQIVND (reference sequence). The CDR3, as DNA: TGTGCCAGTAGTATAAAGACCTCCTACAATGAGCAGTTCTTC. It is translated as CASSIKTSYNEQFF.

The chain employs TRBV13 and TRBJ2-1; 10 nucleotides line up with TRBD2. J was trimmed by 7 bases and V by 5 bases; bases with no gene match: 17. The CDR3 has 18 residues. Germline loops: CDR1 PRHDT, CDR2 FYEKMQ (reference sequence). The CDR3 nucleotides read TGTGCCAGCAGCCGAGGGGTAGCGGGAGGTCAAAGGATAAATGAGCAGTTCTTC. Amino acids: CASSRGVAGGQRINEQFF.

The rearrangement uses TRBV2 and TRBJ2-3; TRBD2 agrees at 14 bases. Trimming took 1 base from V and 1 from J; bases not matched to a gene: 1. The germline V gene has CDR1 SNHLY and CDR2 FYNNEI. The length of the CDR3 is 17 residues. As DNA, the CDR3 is TGTGCCAGCAGTGAAGTGACTAGCGGGAGGGGCACAGATACGCAGTATTTT. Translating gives CASSEVTSGRGTDTQYF.

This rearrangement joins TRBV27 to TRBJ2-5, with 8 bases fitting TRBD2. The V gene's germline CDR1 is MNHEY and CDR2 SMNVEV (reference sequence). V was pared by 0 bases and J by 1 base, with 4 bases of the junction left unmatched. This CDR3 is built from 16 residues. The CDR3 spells CASSLSFGRAQETQYF. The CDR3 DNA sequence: TGTGCCAGCAGTTTATCCTTCGGGAGGGCCCAAGAGACCCAGTACTTC.

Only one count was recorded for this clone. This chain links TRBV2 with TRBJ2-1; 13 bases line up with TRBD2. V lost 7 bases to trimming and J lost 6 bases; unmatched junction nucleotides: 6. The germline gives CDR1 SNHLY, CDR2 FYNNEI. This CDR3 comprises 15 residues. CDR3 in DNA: TGTGCCAGCACCTCAAGACTAGCGGGAGGCAATGAGCAGTTCTTC. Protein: CASTSRLAGGNEQFF.

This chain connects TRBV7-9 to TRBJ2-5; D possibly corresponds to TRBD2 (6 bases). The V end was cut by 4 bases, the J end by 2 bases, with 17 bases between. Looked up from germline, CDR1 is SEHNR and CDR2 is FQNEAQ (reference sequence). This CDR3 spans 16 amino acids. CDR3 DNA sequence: TGTGCCAGCAGCTCGTGGGAGGCTCAGCAACAAGAGACCCAGTACTTC. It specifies CASSSWEAQQQETQYF.

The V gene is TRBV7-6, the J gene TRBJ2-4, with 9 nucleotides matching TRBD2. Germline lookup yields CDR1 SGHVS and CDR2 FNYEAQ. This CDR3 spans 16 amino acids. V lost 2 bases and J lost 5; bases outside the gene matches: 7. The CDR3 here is CASSLWSSGAENIQYF. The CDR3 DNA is TGTGCCAGCAGCTTATGGTCTAGCGGGGCTGAAAACATTCAGTACTTC. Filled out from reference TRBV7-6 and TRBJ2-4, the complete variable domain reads GAGVSQSPRYKVTKRGQDVALRCDPISGHVSLYWYRQALGQGPEFLTYFNYEAQQDKSGLPNDRFSAERPEGSISTLTIQRTEQRDSAMYRCASSLWSSGAENIQYFGAGTRLSVL.

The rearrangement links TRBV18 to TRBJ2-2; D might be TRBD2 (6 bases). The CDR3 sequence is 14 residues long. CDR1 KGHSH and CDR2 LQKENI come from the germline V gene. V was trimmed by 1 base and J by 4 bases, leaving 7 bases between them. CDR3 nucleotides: TGTGCCAGCTCACCACGGGGACTCACCGGGGAGCTGTTTTTT. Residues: CASSPRGLTGELFF.

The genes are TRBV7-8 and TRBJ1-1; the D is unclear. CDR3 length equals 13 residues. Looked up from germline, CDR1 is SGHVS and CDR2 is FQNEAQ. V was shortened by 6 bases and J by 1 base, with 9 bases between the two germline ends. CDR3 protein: CASSYGRNTEAFF. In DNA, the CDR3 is TGTGCCAGCAGTTACGGAAGGAACACTGAAGCTTTCTTT.

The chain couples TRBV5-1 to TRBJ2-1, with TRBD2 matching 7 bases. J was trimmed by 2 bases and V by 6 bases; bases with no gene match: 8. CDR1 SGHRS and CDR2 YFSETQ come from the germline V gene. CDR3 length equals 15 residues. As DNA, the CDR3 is TGCGCCAGCATAGGGGAGGGCAACCCCTACAATGAGCAGTTCTTC. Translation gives CASIGEGNPYNEQFF.

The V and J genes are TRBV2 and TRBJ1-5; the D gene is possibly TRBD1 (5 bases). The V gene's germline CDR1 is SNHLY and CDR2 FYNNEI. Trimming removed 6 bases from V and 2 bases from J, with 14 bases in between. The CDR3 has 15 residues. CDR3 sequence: CASRGREVGNQPQHF. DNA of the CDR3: TGTGCCAGCAGGGGACGGGAAGTTGGCAATCAGCCCCAGCATTTT. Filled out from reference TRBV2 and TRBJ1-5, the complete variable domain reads EPEVTQTPSHQVTQMGQEVILRCVPISNHLYFYWYRQILGQKVEFLVSFYNNEISEKSEIFDDQFSVERPDGSNFTLKIRSTKLEDSAMYFCASRGREVGNQPQHFGDGTRLSIL.

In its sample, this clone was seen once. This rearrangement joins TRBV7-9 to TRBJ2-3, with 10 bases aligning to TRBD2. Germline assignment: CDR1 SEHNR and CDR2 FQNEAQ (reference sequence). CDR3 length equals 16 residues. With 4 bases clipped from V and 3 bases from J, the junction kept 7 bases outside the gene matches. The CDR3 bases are TGTGCCAGCAGCTCTCAGCGGGAGGGCCTTACAGATACGCAGTATTTT. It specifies CASSSQREGLTDTQYF. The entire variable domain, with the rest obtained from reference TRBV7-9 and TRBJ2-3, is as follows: DTGVSQNPRHKITKRGQNVTFRCDPISEHNRLYWYRQTLGQGPEFLTYFQNEAQLEKSRLLSDRFSAERPKGSFSTLEIQRTEQGDSAMYLCASSSQREGLTDTQYFGPGTRLTVL.

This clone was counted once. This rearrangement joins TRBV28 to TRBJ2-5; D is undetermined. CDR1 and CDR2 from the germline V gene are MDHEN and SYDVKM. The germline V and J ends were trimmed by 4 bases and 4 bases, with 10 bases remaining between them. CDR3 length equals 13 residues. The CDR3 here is CASSYGVGETQYF. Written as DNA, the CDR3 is TGTGCCAGCAGTTACGGAGTAGGAGAGACCCAGTACTTC.

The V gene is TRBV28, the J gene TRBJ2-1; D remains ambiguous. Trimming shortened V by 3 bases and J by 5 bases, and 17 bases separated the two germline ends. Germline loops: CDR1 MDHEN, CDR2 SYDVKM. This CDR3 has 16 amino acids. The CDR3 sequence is CASSFSPPTRDNEQFF. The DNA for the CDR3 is TGTGCCAGCAGTTTCTCACCCCCTACCCGAGACAATGAGCAGTTCTTC.

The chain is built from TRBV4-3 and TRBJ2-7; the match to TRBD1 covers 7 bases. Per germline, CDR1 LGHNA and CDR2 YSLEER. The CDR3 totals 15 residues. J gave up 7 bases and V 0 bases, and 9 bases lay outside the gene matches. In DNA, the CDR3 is TGCGCCAGCAGCCAAGATCGGGACAGTTTTGGGGAGCAGTACTTC. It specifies CASSQDRDSFGEQYF.

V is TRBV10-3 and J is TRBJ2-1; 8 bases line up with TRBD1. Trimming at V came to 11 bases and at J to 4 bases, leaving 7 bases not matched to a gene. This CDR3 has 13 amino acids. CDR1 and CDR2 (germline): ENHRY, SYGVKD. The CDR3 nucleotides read TGTGCCGGCAGGACAGGGCTATACAATGAGCAGTTCTTC. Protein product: CAGRTGLYNEQFF.

CDR3 region: CASSPPGSRIHNEQFF. CDR3 sequence (DNA): TGTGCCAGCAGCCCTCCGGGATCTCGAATTCACAATGAGCAGTTCTTC. V is TRBV13 and J is TRBJ2-1; perhaps TRBD2 as D (5 bases). Trimming pared 5 bases from V and 5 bases from J, leaving 19 bases between. Germline-derived CDR1 and CDR2 are PRHDT and FYEKMQ (reference sequence). The length of the CDR3 is 16 residues.

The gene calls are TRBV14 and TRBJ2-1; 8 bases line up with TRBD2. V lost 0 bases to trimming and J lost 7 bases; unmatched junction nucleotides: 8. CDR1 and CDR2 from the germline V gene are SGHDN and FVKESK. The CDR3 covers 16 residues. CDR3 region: CASSQDRAGVRNEQFF. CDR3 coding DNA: TGTGCCAGCAGCCAAGACCGAGCGGGAGTTCGTAATGAGCAGTTCTTC.

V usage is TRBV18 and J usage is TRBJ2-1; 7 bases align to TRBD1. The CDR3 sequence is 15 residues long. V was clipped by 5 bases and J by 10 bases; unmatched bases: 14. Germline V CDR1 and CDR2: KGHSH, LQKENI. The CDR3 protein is CASSWAGTAETEQFF. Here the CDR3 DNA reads TGTGCCAGCTCATGGGCCGGGACAGCTGAAACCGAGCAGTTCTTC.